This T cell receptor beta chain was sequenced during a study of T cell changes during pregnancy in multiple sclerosis. TCRdb keeps only in-frame clones here, not all; method: immunoSEQ multiplex PCR. This sample has 60,000 to 85,000 clones, with around 90% found just once. The length of the CDR3 is 15 residues. The ends were cut back, 2 bases at V and 7 bases at J, with 15 bases in the middle. Germline CDR1 reads MNHNS; CDR2 reads SASEGT. This sequence joins TRBV6-1 and TRBJ2-1; D is perhaps TRBD2 (6 bases). This TCR was sampled from a female donor in good health, enrolled as a control in a pregnancy study. The starting material was peripheral blood, obtained after pregnancy. Here the CDR3 DNA reads TGTGCCAGCAGTGAATCGGGGTACGGGGGTAATGAGCAGTTCTTC. It specifies CASSESGYGGNEQFF.